This T cell receptor beta chain was sequenced for a study of blood T cell repertoires in COVID-19. Study-wide background: Italy, Spain and the United States were the sources of the convalescent and acute COVID-19 samples. Sources were T cells, B-cell-depleted T cells, or PBMCs; the material itself was cDNA or gDNA.

The CDR3 contains 13 residues. V shed 2 bases and J shed 4 bases, with 7 bases lying between them. CDR1 is ENHRY and CDR2 is SYGVKD in the germline V gene. Authors' data handling: The assay estimated nucleated cells by amplifying reference gene primers. Repertoires were generated with immunoSEQ multiplex PCR, while TCRdb's copy carries only in-frame clones and drops some. That table is the source of V, J and clone size, and D and trimming were worked out from the DNA. This sample carries about 100,000 clones, 70% to 90% of them seen once, and the ten largest clones take 2.1%. Sequencing input: peripheral blood. This chain links TRBV10-3 with TRBJ2-3; D is possibly TRBD1 (6 bases). The clonotype originates from a human donor in a cohort sampled during active COVID-19. The chain's CDR3 is CAISETGPDTQYF. The CDR3 nucleotides read TGTGCCATCAGTGAGACAGGGCCAGATACGCAGTATTTT.